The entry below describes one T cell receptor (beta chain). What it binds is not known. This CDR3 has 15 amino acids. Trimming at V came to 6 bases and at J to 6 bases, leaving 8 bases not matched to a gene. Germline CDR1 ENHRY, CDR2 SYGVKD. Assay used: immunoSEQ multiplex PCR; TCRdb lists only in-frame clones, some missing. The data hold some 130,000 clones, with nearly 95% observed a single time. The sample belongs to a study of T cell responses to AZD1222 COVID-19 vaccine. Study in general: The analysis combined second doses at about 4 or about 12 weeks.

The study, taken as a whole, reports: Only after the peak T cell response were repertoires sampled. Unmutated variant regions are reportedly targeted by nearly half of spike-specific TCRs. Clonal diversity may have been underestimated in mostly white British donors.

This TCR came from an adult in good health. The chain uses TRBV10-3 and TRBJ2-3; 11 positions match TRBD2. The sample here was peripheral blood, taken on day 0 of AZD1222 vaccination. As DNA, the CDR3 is TGTGCCATCAGACTAGCGGGAGACGTATATGATACGCAGTATTTT. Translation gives CAIRLAGDVYDTQYF.